This T cell receptor beta chain was documented in a study of T cell responses to AZD1222 COVID-19 vaccine. General study points: Clonal diversity may have been underestimated, and the donors were mostly white British, with more females than males. The study sampled repertoires only after the peak T cell response.

The method was immunoSEQ multiplex PCR; TCRdb's version includes in-frame clones alone and lacks a portion of them. The table lists 80,000 or so clones, roughly 80% of them singletons. For this clone: Its target is not known.

Trimming took off 10 bases at V and 6 bases at J, with 15 bases between the two ends. Germline CDR1 MNHEY, CDR2 SVGAGI. The CDR3 length is 12 residues. The clonotype comes from an adult who received the MenACWY meningococcal vaccine as a control. This material consisted of peripheral blood, taken 28 days after the second dose of the MenACWY control vaccine. The V and J genes are TRBV6-5 and TRBJ1-2; D is uncertain. In nucleotides, the CDR3 is TGTGCCACCCAGTCACGGGTGAATGGCTACACCTTC. Translation gives CATQSRVNGYTF.